These 5 T cell receptor beta chains came from one sample sequenced in a study of cytomegalovirus exposure and HLA in healthy donors. The PCR ran on 60 Vbeta and 13 Jbeta primers. Clones were read by immunoSEQ multiplex PCR, and TCRdb kept only the in-frame ones, dropping some. The sample holds about 250,000 clones, about 80% seen once. Sequenced: PBMCs. The receptors come from a girl aged 2 to 9 in good health and CMV-seronegative.

V is TRBV6-5 and J is TRBJ2-7, with 8 bases fitting TRBD1. CDR1 and CDR2 (germline): MNHEY, SVGAGI. The length of the CDR3 is 14 residues. The V gene end was trimmed by 4 bases and the J gene end by 4 bases; junction bases not matched to a gene: 6. The CDR3 nucleotides are TGTGCCAGCAGTTCCGGGACAGGCAAGTACGAGCAGTACTTC. Protein sequence: CASSSGTGKYEQYF.

This rearrangement joins TRBV5-1 to TRBJ2-3; 9 bases line up with TRBD1. J lost 4 bases, V lost 4 bases, and 13 bases had no gene match. The CDR3 has 17 residues. Germline-derived CDR1 and CDR2 are SGHRS and YFSETQ. In DNA form, the CDR3 reads TGCGCCAGCAGCCCTGTCGGCCGGACAGGGGTGGCAGATACGCAGTATTTT. Encoded protein: CASSPVGRTGVADTQYF.

The chain employs TRBV27 and TRBJ1-2; 8 bases match TRBD1. Losses at the gene ends were 1 base for V and 4 bases for J; bases not matched to a gene: 5. Germline V gene sequence: CDR1 MNHEY, CDR2 SMNVEV (reference sequence). This CDR3 contains 15 residues. CDR3 region: CASSLLPGGAYGYTF. CDR3 DNA sequence: TGTGCCAGCAGTTTATTACCAGGGGGCGCCTATGGCTACACCTTC.

The chain recombines TRBV2 with TRBJ2-2; weak D call: TRBD1 (6 bases). With 9 bases removed from V and 0 bases from J, the gap between germline ends came to 8 bases. This CDR3 contains 13 residues. From germline, CDR1 is SNHLY and CDR2 FYNNEI. CDR3 DNA sequence: TGTGCCAGACAGGGTGCGAACACCGGGGAGCTGTTTTTT. This translates into CARQGANTGELFF.

The V and J genes are TRBV7-3 and TRBJ2-2, with 14 bases matching TRBD2. V lost 4 bases to trimming and J lost 4 bases; unmatched junction nucleotides: 11. The germline V gene has CDR1 SGHTA and CDR2 FQGTGA. The CDR3 loop spans 19 amino acids. The CDR3 DNA reads as TGTGCCAGCAGCTCCCGCCCCGGACTAGCGGGGGGTCCCACCGGGGAGCTGTTTTTT. Its protein is CASSSRPGLAGGPTGELFF.